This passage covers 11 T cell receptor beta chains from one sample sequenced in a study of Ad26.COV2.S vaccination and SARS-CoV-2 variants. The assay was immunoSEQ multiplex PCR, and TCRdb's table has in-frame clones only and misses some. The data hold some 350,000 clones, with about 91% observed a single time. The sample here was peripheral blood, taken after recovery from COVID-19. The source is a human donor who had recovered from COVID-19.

Written as DNA, the CDR3 is TGTGCCAGCAGATCTAGCGGGGGGGCCAATGAGCAGTTCTTC. As protein: CASRSSGGANEQFF. The V gene is TRBV6-5, the J gene TRBJ2-1; the match to TRBD2 covers 12 bases. After removal of 6 bases from V and 6 bases from J, the junction contained 3 bases not matched to a gene. Germline V gene sequence: CDR1 MNHEY, CDR2 SVGAGI. The CDR3 extends over 14 amino acids.

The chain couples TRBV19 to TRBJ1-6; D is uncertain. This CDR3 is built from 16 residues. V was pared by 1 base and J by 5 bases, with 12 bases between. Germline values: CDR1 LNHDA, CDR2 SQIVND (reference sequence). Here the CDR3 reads CASSIAGGFDNSPLHF. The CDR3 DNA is TGTGCCAGTAGTATAGCGGGCGGGTTTGATAATTCACCCCTCCACTTT.

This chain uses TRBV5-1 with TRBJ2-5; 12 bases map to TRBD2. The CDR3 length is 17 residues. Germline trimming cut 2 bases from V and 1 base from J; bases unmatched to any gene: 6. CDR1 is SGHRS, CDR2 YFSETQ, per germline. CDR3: CASSLTSGGTPQETQYF. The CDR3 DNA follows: TGCGCCAGCAGCTTAACTAGCGGGGGGACCCCCCAAGAGACCCAGTACTTC.

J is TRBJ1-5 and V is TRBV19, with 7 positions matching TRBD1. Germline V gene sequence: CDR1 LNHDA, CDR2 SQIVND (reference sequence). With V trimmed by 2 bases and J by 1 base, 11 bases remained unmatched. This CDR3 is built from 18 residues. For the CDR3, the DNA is TGTGCCAGTAGTATACCTGGGCGACAGGGCTTCAGCAATCAGCCCCAGCATTTT. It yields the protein CASSIPGRQGFSNQPQHF.

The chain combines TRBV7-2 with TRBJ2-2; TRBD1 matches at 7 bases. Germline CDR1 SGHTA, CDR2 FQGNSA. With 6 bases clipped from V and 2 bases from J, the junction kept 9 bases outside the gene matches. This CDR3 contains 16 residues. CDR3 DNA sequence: TGTGCCAGCAGATCGGGTTGGACAGGCAACACCGGGGAGCTGTTTTTT. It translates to CASRSGWTGNTGELFF.

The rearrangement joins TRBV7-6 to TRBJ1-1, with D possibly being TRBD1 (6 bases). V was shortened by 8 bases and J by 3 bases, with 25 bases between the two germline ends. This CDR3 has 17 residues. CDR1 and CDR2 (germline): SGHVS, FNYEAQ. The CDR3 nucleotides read TGTGCCAGCTCTGGGACGGTCCCATACAGGGCCGACACTGAAGCTTTCTTT. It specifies CASSGTVPYRADTEAFF. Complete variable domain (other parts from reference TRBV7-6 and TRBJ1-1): GAGVSQSPRYKVTKRGQDVALRCDPISGHVSLYWYRQALGQGPEFLTYFNYEAQQDKSGLPNDRFSAERPEGSISTLTIQRTEQRDSAMYRCASSGTVPYRADTEAFFGQGTRLTVV.

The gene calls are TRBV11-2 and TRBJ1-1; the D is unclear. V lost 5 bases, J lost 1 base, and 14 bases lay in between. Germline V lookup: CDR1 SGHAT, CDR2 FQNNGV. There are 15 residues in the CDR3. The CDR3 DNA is TGTGCCAGCAGCGCCCGGGGTTGGGGGAACACTGAAGCTTTCTTT. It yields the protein CASSARGWGNTEAFF.

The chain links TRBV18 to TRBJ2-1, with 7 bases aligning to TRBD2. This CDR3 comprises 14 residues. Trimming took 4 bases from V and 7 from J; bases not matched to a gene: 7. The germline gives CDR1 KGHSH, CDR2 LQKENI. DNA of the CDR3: TGTGCCAGCTCACTTCGGGACTACCGAAATGAGCAGTTCTTC. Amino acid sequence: CASSLRDYRNEQFF.

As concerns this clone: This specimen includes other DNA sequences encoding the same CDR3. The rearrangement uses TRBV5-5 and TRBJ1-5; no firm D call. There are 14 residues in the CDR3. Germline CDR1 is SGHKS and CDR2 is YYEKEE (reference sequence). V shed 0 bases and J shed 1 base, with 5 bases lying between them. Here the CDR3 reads CASSLGGSNQPQHF. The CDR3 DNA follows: TGTGCCAGCAGCTTGGGTGGCAGCAATCAGCCCCAGCATTTT.

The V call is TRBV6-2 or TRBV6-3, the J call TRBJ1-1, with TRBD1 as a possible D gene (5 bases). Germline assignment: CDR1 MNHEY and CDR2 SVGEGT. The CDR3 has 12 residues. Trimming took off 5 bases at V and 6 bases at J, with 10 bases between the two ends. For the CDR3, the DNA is TGTGCCAGCAGTCCACCGGGACCTGAAGCTTTCTTT. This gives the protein CASSPPGPEAFF.

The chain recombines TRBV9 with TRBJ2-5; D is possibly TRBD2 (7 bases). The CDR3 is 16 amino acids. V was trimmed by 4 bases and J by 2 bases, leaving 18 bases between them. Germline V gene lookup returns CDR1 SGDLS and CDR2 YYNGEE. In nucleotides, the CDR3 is TGTGCCAGCAGCCCACAACCGAGGGGGGGGCAAGAGACCCAGTACTTC. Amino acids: CASSPQPRGGQETQYF.